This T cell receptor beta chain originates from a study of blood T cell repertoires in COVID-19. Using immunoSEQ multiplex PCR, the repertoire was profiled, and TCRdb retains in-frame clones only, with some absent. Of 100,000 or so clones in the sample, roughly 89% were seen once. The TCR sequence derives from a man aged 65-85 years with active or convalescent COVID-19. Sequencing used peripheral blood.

The CDR3 spells CASRDRVGNSPLHF. DNA for the CDR3: TGTGCCAGCAGAGACAGGGTGGGGAATTCACCCCTCCACTTT. The genes are TRBV2 and TRBJ1-6; 7 nucleotides line up with TRBD1. This CDR3 has 14 amino acids. V dropped 6 bases and J dropped 7; count of bases not matched to a gene: 6. CDR1 is SNHLY, CDR2 FYNNEI, per germline.